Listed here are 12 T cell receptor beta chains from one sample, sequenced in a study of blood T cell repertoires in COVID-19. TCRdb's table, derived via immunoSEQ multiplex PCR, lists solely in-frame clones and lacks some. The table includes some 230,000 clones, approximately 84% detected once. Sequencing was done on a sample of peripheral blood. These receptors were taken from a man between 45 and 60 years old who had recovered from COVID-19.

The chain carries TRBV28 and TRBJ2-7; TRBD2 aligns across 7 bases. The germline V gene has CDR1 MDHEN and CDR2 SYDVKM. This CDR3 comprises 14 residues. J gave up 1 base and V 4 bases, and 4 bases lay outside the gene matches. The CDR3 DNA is TGTGCCAGCAGTTCTCGCGGGAGATCCTACGAGCAGTACTTC. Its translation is CASSSRGRSYEQYF.

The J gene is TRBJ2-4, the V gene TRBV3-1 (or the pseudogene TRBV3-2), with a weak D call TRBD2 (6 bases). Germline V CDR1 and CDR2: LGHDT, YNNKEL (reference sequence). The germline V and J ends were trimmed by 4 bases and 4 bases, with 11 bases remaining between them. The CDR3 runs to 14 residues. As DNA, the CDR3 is TGTGCCAGCAGCCTATTAGCGGATAAAAACATTCAGTACTTC. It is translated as CASSLLADKNIQYF.

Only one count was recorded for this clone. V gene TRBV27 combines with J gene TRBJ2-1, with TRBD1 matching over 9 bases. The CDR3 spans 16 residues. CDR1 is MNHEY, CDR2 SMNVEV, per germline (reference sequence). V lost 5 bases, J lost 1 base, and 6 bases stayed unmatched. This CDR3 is CASSPLTGGSYNEQFF. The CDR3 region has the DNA TGTGCCAGCAGTCCCTTGACAGGGGGGTCCTACAATGAGCAGTTCTTC.

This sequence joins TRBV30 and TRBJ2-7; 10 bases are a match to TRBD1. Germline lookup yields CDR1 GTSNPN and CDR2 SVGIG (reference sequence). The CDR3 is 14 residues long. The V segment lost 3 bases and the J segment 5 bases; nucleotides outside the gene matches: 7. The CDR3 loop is CAWRPGQGSHEQYF. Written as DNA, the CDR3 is TGTGCCTGGAGACCGGGACAGGGGTCCCACGAGCAGTACTTC.

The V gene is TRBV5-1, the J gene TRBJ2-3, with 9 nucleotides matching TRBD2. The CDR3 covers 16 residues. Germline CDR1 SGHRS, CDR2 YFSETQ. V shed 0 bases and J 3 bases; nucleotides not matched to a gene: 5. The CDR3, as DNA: TGCGCCAGCAGCTTGGTAGCGGGAGTCGGGACAGATACGCAGTATTTT. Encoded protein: CASSLVAGVGTDTQYF.

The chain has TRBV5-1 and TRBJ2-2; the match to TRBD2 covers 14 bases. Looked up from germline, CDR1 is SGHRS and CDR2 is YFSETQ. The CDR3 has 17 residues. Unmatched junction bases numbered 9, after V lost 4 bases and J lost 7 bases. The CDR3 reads CASSLAGLAGVVGELFF. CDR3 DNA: TGCGCCAGCAGCCTAGCGGGACTAGCGGGAGTGGTCGGGGAGCTGTTTTTT.

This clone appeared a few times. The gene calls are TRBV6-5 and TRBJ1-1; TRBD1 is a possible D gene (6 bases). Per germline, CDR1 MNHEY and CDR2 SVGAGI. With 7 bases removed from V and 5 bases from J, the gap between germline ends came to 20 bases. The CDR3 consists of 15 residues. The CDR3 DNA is TGTGCCAGCACCCGGTTCTACAGGGAGAATACTGAAGCTTTCTTT. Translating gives CASTRFYRENTEAFF.

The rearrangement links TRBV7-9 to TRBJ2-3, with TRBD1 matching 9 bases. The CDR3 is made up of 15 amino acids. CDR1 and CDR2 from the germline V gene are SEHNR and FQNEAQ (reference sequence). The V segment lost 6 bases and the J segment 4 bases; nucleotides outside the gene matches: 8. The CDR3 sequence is CASSFRDRVPDTQYF. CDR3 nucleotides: TGTGCCAGCAGTTTCCGGGACAGGGTGCCAGATACGCAGTATTTT.

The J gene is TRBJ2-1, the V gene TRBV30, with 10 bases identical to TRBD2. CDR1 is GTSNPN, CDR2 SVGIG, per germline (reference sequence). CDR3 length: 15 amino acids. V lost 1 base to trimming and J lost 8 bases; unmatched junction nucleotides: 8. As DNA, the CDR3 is TGTGCCTGGAGTGAGGGACTAGCGACGAATCATGAGCAGTTCTTC. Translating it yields CAWSEGLATNHEQFF.

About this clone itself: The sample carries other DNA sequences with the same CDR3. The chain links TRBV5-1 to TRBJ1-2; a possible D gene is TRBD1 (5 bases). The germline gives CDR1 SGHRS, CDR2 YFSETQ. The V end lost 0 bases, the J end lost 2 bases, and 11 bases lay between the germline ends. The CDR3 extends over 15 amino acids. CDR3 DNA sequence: TGCGCCAGCAGCTTGGGACAGACATCAAACTATGGCTACACCTTC. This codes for CASSLGQTSNYGYTF.

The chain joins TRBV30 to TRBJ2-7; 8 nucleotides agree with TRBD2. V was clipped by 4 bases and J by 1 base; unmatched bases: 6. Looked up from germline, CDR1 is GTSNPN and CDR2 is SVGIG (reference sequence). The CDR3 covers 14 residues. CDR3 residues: CAWNKREGSYEQYF. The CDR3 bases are TGTGCCTGGAATAAACGGGAGGGATCCTACGAGCAGTACTTC.

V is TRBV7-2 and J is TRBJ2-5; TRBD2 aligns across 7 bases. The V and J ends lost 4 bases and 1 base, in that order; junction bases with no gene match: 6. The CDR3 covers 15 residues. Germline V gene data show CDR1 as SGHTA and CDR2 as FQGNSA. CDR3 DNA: TGTGCCAGCAGCTCCAACCTAGCGGCCCAAGAGACCCAGTACTTC. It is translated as CASSSNLAAQETQYF.